The table lists the clone carrying this T cell receptor beta chain with a few counts. The sample originates from a study of blood T cell repertoires in COVID-19. Overall study: Spain, Italy and the United States supplied samples that represented acute and convalescent COVID-19.

The CDR3 is 15 residues long. CDR1 and CDR2 (germline): ENHRY, SYGVKD. The V gene end was trimmed by 4 bases and the J gene end by 1 base; junction bases not matched to a gene: 3. Produced via immunoSEQ multiplex PCR; TCRdb's table is partial and in-frame only. The sample has a few hundred thousand clones; 85% to 90% are singletons. The rearrangement joins TRBV10-3 to TRBJ1-4; 7 nucleotides line up with TRBD1. This receptor was obtained from a man in his fifties or sixties with acute or convalescent COVID-19. Sequenced material: peripheral blood. The DNA of the CDR3 is TGTGCCATCAGTGGGACAGGACAAACTAATGAAAAACTGTTTTTT. Amino acids: CAISGTGQTNEKLFF.